The 3 T cell receptor beta chains in this list originate from one sample, sequenced in a study of blood T cell repertoires in COVID-19 (TCRdb year 2020). The method was the immunoSEQ multiplex PCR assay. TCRdb carries this immuneACCESS record with in-frame sequences only. Its versions omit some clonotypes, under half of them owing to an unresolved V gene in the studies checked, with the rest unexplained. The sample table holds 91,000 or so clones, of which 75% to 95% were seen once. The top ten constitute roughly 3.9% of the sample. The material sequenced was peripheral blood. These receptors all come from a woman aged 45-59 years in a cohort sampled during active COVID-19.

This chain uses TRBV2 with TRBJ1-4; tentative D call: TRBD1 (6 bases). Germline lookup yields CDR1 SNHLY and CDR2 FYNNEI. V lost 9 bases and J 3 bases, leaving 14 bases between the germline ends. This CDR3 contains 14 residues. CDR3 DNA: TGTGCCAGTGAGAAGGACAGTTCTAATGAAAAACTGTTTTTT. Translating gives CASEKDSSNEKLFF.

The rearrangement uses TRBV2 and TRBJ2-3, with unresolved D. Trimming took off 0 bases at V and 1 base at J, with 11 bases between the two ends. This CDR3 spans 16 amino acids. Germline assignment: CDR1 SNHLY and CDR2 FYNNEI. CDR3 nucleotide sequence: TGTGCCAGCAGTGAAGCCAAGAGTCGGGGCACAGATACGCAGTATTTT. Its protein product is CASSEAKSRGTDTQYF.

V usage is TRBV14 and J usage is TRBJ2-6; D gene ambiguous. V was clipped by 4 bases and J by 1 base, with 11 bases between them. Germline V gene data show CDR1 as SGHDN and CDR2 as FVKESK. This CDR3 contains 16 residues. The CDR3: CASSPGWRSGANVLTF. The DNA of the CDR3 is TGTGCCAGCAGCCCCGGGTGGCGATCTGGGGCCAACGTCCTGACTTTC. The variable domain in full, with the rest retrieved from reference TRBV14 and TRBJ2-6, is EAGVTQFPSHSVIEKGQTVTLRCDPISGHDNLYWYRRVMGKEIKFLLHFVKESKQDESGMPNNRFLAERTGGTYSTLKVQPAELEDSGVYFCASSPGWRSGANVLTFGAGSRLTVL.